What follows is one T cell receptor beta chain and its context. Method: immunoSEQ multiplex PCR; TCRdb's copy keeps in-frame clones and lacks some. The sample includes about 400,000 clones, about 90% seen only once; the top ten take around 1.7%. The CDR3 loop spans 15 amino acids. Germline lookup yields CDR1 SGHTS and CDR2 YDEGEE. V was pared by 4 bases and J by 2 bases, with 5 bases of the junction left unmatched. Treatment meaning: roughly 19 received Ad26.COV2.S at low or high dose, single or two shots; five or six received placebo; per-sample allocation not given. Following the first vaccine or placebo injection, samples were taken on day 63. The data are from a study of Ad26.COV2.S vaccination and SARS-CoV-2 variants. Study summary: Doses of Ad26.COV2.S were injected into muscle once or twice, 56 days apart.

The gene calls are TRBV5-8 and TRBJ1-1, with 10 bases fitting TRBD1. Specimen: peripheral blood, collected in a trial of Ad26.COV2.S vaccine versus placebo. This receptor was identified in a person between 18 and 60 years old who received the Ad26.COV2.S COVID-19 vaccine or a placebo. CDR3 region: CASSLGTGVNTEAFF. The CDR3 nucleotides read TGTGCCAGCAGCCTGGGGACAGGGGTCAACACTGAAGCTTTCTTT.